This TCR beta chain was recorded in a study of T cells after yellow fever vaccination. This clonotype was counted ten times or more. Its antigen is not known. General observations from the study: Sorted repertoires could include abundant contaminating clonotypes from bulk cells. Post-booster repertoires again held most primary-vaccination clones (approximately 96% CD4, around 90% CD8).

5'RACE template switching produced TCR cDNA carrying a universal primer site and UMIs. From the 5' RACE reads, TCRdb called clonotypes with MiXCR, one entry per CDR3 protein. The sample lists approximately 110,000 distinct CDR3 sequences, around 7.7% occurring once. The CDR3 is 15 amino acids. V lost 6 bases and J 5 bases, leaving 19 bases between the germline ends. The TCR comes from a man aged 18-30 years who received the YFV17D yellow fever vaccine. The sequenced sample was CD4+ T cells sorted from PBMCs, obtained less than 11 days after the first yellow fever vaccination. This chain connects TRBV12-3 or TRBV12-4 to TRBJ2-5; either TRBD1 or TRBD2 may fit D (6 bases each). This chain's CDR3 is CASSPGTGARETQYF. In DNA form, the CDR3 reads TGTGCCAGCAGCCCGGGGACGGGGGCGAGGGAGACCCAGTACTTC.